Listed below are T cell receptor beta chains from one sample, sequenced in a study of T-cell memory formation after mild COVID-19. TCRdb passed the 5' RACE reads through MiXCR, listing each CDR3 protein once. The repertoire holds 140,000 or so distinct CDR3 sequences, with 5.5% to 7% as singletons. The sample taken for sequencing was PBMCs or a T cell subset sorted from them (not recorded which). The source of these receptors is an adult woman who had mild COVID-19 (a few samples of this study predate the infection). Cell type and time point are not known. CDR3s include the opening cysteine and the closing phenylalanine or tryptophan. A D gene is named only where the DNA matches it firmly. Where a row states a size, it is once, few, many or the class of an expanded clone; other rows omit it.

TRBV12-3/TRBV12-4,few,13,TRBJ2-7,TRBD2,CASSRREGYEQYF,TGTGCCAGCAGTCGTCGGGAGGGGTACGAGCAGTACTTC
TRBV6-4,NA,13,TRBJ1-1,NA,CASSEQDSTEAFF,TGTGCCAGCAGTGAACAGGATAGCACTGAAGCTTTCTTT
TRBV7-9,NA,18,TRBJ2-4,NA,CASSSTGEGFLAKNIQYF,TGTGCCAGCAGTTCAACAGGGGAGGGATTTCTAGCCAAAAACATTCAGTACTTC
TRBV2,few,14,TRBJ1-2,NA,CASSAWATAYGYTF,TGTGCCAGCAGTGCATGGGCCACGGCGTATGGCTACACCTTC
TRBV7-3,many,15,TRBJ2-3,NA,CASSSLGVSTDTQYF,TGTGCCAGCAGCTCCCTCGGGGTTAGCACAGATACGCAGTATTTT
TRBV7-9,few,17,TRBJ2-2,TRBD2,CASSLWGTSGTTGELFF,TGTGCCAGCAGCTTATGGGGGACTAGCGGAACCACCGGGGAGCTGTTTTTT
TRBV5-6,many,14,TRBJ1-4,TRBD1,CASSRGQGSEKLFF,TGTGCCAGCAGCCGGGGACAGGGTTCTGAAAAACTGTTTTTT
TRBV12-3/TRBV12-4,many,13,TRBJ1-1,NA,CASKPGSGTEAFF,TGTGCCAGCAAACCCGGGTCCGGGACTGAAGCTTTCTTT
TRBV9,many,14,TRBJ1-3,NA,CASSTTSSGNTIYF,TGTGCCAGCAGCACTACTAGCTCTGGAAACACCATATATTTT
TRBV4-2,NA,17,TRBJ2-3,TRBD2,CASSQARRSGGSDTQYF,TGTGCCAGCAGCCAAGCACGGAGGAGCGGGGGGTCAGATACGCAGTATTTT
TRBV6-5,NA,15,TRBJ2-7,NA,CASSSLHGGLYEQYF,TGTGCCAGCAGTTCCCTACATGGGGGCCTCTACGAGCAGTACTTC